This T cell receptor beta chain was obtained from a study of blood T cell repertoires in COVID-19. Turning to the study itself: Samples representing acute and convalescent COVID-19 were sourced from the United States, Italy and Spain.

Sequencing was performed with immunoSEQ multiplex PCR; in TCRdb, only in-frame clones are kept and a portion is missing. The data hold 65,000 to 80,000 clones, with more than 90% observed a single time. This CDR3 is 15 amino acids long. V gave up 4 bases and J gave up 4 bases; unmatched junction bases: 9. Germline V gives CDR1 SGHRS, CDR2 YFSETQ. V and J are TRBV5-1 and TRBJ2-3; TRBD2 matches 7 bases. Material: peripheral blood. The receptor was derived from a human donor in a cohort sampled during active COVID-19. The CDR3 protein is CASSRTAGTADTQYF. The CDR3 nucleotides read TGCGCCAGCAGCCGTACAGCGGGAACCGCAGATACGCAGTATTTT.